This TCR beta chain stems from a study of blood T cell repertoires in COVID-19. Study summary: Researchers got acute and convalescent COVID-19 samples from the United States, Italy and Spain. The analysed material was cDNA or gDNA that came from T cells, B-cell-depleted T cells, or PBMCs.

With V trimmed by 6 bases and J by 3 bases, 3 bases remained unmatched. This CDR3 has 13 amino acids. Germline V gene lookup returns CDR1 SNHLY and CDR2 FYNNEI. Original methodology: Nucleated cell counts were estimated from reference gene primer amplification. Libraries were prepared by immunoSEQ multiplex PCR; TCRdb keeps only in-frame clonotypes and omits some of them. V, J and clone size reflect that table, while D and trimming were determined from the DNA. The sample includes some 97,000 clones, about 77% of them seen just once. This TCR came from a woman between 65 and 79 years old with acute or convalescent COVID-19. The chain couples TRBV2 to TRBJ2-3; 7 bases line up with TRBD2. The sequenced sample was peripheral blood. The CDR3 protein is CASRPGGTDTQYF. The CDR3 DNA reads as TGTGCCAGCAGACCGGGGGGAACAGATACGCAGTATTTT.